Below, 19 T cell receptor beta chains from the same sample are listed, as sequenced in a study of cytotoxic CD8 clonotypes in ibrutinib-treated CLL. Using immunoSEQ multiplex PCR, the repertoire was profiled, and TCRdb retains in-frame clones only, with some absent. The sample lists more than 200,000 clones, about three quarters occurring once. The material was PBMCs, obtained after 24 months of ibrutinib treatment. The receptors here all came from a human donor with chronic lymphocytic leukemia.

The rearrangement joins TRBV28 to TRBJ1-3; TRBD1 matches 7 bases. The CDR3 runs 15 residues. V gave up 11 bases and J gave up 0 bases; unmatched junction bases: 10. Germline CDR1 is MDHEN and CDR2 is SYDVKM. Written as DNA, the CDR3 is TGTGCCGCCAAATCAGGGGGATCCTCTGGAAACACCATATATTTT. Translation gives CAAKSGGSSGNTIYF.

The rearrangement uses TRBV15 and TRBJ1-1; no clear D gene. V was cut by 0 bases and J by 14 bases, with 16 bases left in between. This CDR3 is 13 amino acids long. Germline-derived CDR1 and CDR2 are LNHNV and YYDKDF (reference sequence). CDR3: CATSRDREGRIFF. Here the CDR3 DNA reads TGTGCCACCAGCAGAGATCGAGAGGGAAGAATCTTCTTT.

As for this clone: Compared with germline, one end of the junction differs, possibly owing to a read error. The J gene is TRBJ2-1, the V gene TRBV7-7; 12 nucleotides agree with TRBD2. The CDR3 is made up of 15 amino acids. CDR1 and CDR2 (germline): SSHAT, FNYEAQ (reference sequence). For the CDR3, the DNA is TGTGCTAGCAGCATCGGACTAGCGGGGAACAATGAGCAGTTCTTC. Encoded protein: CASSIGLAGNNEQFF.

This chain connects TRBV7-9 to TRBJ2-2; TRBD1 aligns across 9 bases. Per the germline V gene, CDR1 is SEHNR and CDR2 is FQNEAQ (reference sequence). J was trimmed by 2 bases and V by 6 bases; bases with no gene match: 4. The CDR3 is made up of 15 amino acids. CDR3 bases: TGTGCCAGCAGAGACAGGGGGATTAACACCGGGGAGCTGTTTTTT. It translates to CASRDRGINTGELFF. Supplemented by reference TRBV7-9 and TRBJ2-2, the full variable domain reads DTGVSQNPRHKITKRGQNVTFRCDPISEHNRLYWYRQTLGQGPEFLTYFQNEAQLEKSRLLSDRFSAERPKGSFSTLEIQRTEQGDSAMYLCASRDRGINTGELFFGEGSRLTVL.

The J gene is TRBJ2-5, the V gene TRBV30; no clear D gene. This CDR3 region has 16 residues. Germline V lookup: CDR1 GTSNPN, CDR2 SVGIG (reference sequence). With 0 bases removed from V and 2 bases from J, the gap between germline ends came to 16 bases. The DNA of the CDR3 is TGTGCCTGGAGTGTACGTATGACAACGGCACAAGAGACCCAGTACTTC. Its protein is CAWSVRMTTAQETQYF. Full variable domain (remainder filled in from reference TRBV30 and TRBJ2-5): SQTIHQWPATLVQPVGSPLSLECTVEGTSNPNLYWYRQAAGRGLQLLFYSVGIGQISSEVPQNLSASRPQDRQFILSSKKLLLSDSGFYLCAWSVRMTTAQETQYFGPGTRLLVL.

This chain links TRBV12-5 with TRBJ2-1, with 14 nucleotides matching TRBD2. Germline lookup yields CDR1 LGHNT and CDR2 FRNRAP. The J segment lost 9 bases and the V segment lost 0 bases, leaving 13 bases of the junction unmatched. This CDR3 region has 19 residues. CDR3 protein: CASGLVPSTSGREEGEQFF. CDR3 in DNA: TGTGCTAGTGGTTTGGTCCCCTCGACTAGCGGGAGGGAGGAGGGTGAGCAGTTCTTC.

The rearrangement links TRBV28 to TRBJ1-2, with D uncertain. From germline, CDR1 is MDHEN and CDR2 SYDVKM. This CDR3 is built from 12 residues. V was shortened by 7 bases and J by 0 bases, with 6 bases between the two germline ends. The CDR3, as DNA: TGTGCCAGCACCGGGGCTAACTATGGCTACACCTTC. Translated, it gives CASTGANYGYTF.

The genes are TRBV6-6 and TRBJ1-2; D gene ambiguous. The CDR3 consists of 15 residues. The germline V gene has CDR1 MNHNY and CDR2 SVGAGI (reference sequence). V was shortened by 0 bases and J by 4 bases, with 12 bases between the two germline ends. The CDR3 loop reads CASSYSTVGSYGYTF. The CDR3 region has the DNA TGTGCCAGCAGTTACTCTACCGTCGGGTCCTATGGCTACACCTTC.

The gene calls are TRBV10-1 and TRBJ2-7, with D possibly matching TRBD1 (6 bases). In germline, CDR1 is WNHNN, CDR2 SYGVQD (reference sequence). V lost 2 bases and J 2 bases, leaving 7 bases between the germline ends. The CDR3 is 13 residues long. This CDR3 reads CASSEAGAYEQYF. The CDR3 bases are TGCGCCAGCAGTGAGGCAGGGGCCTACGAGCAGTACTTC.

The V and J genes are TRBV29-1 and TRBJ2-7, with D uncertain. V was pared by 7 bases and J by 4 bases, with 14 bases between. Germline V gives CDR1 SQVTM, CDR2 ANQGSEA. CDR3 length equals 12 residues. The CDR3 loop is CSAVRGPYEQYF. DNA of the CDR3: TGCAGCGCCGTGAGAGGCCCTTACGAGCAGTACTTC.

This rearrangement joins TRBV29-1 to TRBJ1-2; the D gene is possibly TRBD1 (6 bases). With 2 bases removed from V and 3 bases from J, the gap between germline ends came to 7 bases. Germline values: CDR1 SQVTM, CDR2 ANQGSEA. This CDR3 has 12 amino acids. The chain's CDR3 is CSVENRDYGYTF. The CDR3 coding sequence is TGCAGCGTTGAAAACAGGGACTATGGCTACACCTTC.

The sample holds a few counts of this clone. This sample also contains other DNA sequences that code for the same CDR3. The chain couples TRBV6-5 to TRBJ2-7; D uncertain. Trimming stripped 4 bases from V and 0 bases from J, with 4 bases between. The CDR3 contains 12 residues. CDR1 and CDR2 (germline): MNHEY, SVGAGI. The CDR3 here is CASSSNSYEQYF. The CDR3 DNA follows: TGTGCCAGCAGTTCGAACTCCTACGAGCAGTACTTC.

The V and J genes are TRBV19 and TRBJ1-1, with a tentative D call TRBD1 (5 bases). Germline loops: CDR1 LNHDA, CDR2 SQIVND (reference sequence). Trimming pared 10 bases from V and 3 bases from J, leaving 18 bases between. This CDR3 has 14 amino acids. DNA of the CDR3: TGTGCCACGAGCCGTTTGGGCAGGGACACTGAAGCTTTCTTT. It specifies CATSRLGRDTEAFF.

This clone came up a few times. The J gene is TRBJ1-1, the V gene TRBV11-3, with D tentatively TRBD1 (5 bases). Germline V gives CDR1 SGHNT, CDR2 YENEEA. V lost 4 bases to trimming and J lost 3 bases, with 15 bases between them. This CDR3 has 15 residues. The CDR3 protein is CASSSGLGKDTEAFF. The CDR3 nucleotides are TGTGCCAGCAGCTCGGGACTGGGGAAGGACACTGAAGCTTTCTTT.

The J gene is TRBJ2-3, the V gene TRBV7-9; TRBD1 might be the D (6 bases). Germline V lookup: CDR1 SEHNR, CDR2 FQNEAQ (reference sequence). The length of the CDR3 is 15 residues. V lost 6 bases to trimming and J lost 0 bases, with 13 bases between them. The CDR3 sequence: CASSLKGHSTDTQYF. The CDR3 nucleotides are TGTGCCAGCAGTCTTAAGGGACACAGCACAGATACGCAGTATTTT.

The V gene is TRBV15, the J gene TRBJ2-5, with 10 bases identical to TRBD1. The germline V gene encodes CDR1 LNHNV and CDR2 YYDKDF (reference sequence). The CDR3 is 17 amino acids. The trim removed 1 base at V and 7 bases at J, leaving 12 bases unmatched. The CDR3 region is CATSRGTGTGAGGTQYF. The CDR3 coding sequence is TGTGCCACCAGCAGAGGGACCGGGACAGGGGCCGGGGGGACCCAGTACTTC.

The V call is TRBV29-1, the J call TRBJ2-1; D might be TRBD1 or TRBD2, each matching 6 bases. The CDR3 loop spans 12 amino acids. CDR1 SQVTM and CDR2 ANQGSEA come from the germline V gene. V was clipped by 6 bases and J by 8 bases, with 14 bases between them. The CDR3 sequence: CSVAHGGHEQFF. The CDR3 DNA reads TGCAGCGTCGCCCACGGGGGCCATGAGCAGTTCTTC.

This clone was observed a few times. The rearrangement uses TRBV27 and TRBJ2-1; TRBD2 matches 12 bases. Trimming took 5 bases from V and 4 from J; bases not matched to a gene: 9. Germline V gives CDR1 MNHEY, CDR2 SMNVEV (reference sequence). The CDR3 covers 17 residues. CDR3 DNA sequence: TGTGCCAGCAGTCCACGCATGACTAGCGGGAGTTACAATGAGCAGTTCTTC. Translating gives CASSPRMTSGSYNEQFF.

Written as DNA, the CDR3 is TGTGCCAGCAATTACCCCAGCGAGCAGTACTTC. Residues: CASNYPSEQYF. The chain joins TRBV6-1 to TRBJ2-7; the D is unclear. Per germline, CDR1 MNHNS and CDR2 SASEGT. The CDR3 is 11 residues long. Trimming pared 7 bases from V and 6 bases from J, leaving 10 bases between.